This T cell receptor (beta chain) was sequenced in a study of CD8 T cells in Susac syndrome. TCR beta sequences were obtained from blood CD8+ and CD4+ T cells. Healthy donors constituted the controls, which were matched for age and sex. TEMRA cells were enriched by FACS, and CD4+ and CD8+ T cells were negatively isolated. Germline V gene data show CDR1 as ENHRY and CDR2 as SYGVKD. CDR3 length: 14 amino acids. V lost 3 bases to trimming and J lost 0 bases, with 8 bases between them. Random hexamers were used to reverse transcribe 0.5 to 1 ug of RNA. The CDR3 of TCR beta was amplified by immunoSEQ multiplex PCR across 54 Vbeta and 13 Jbeta. Via MiXCR, TCRdb re-called the immunoSEQ multiplex PCR reads, giving one row per CDR3 protein. The table lists about 130,000 distinct CDR3 sequences, over 90% of them singletons.

The specimen was CD4+ T cells from PBMCs. The clonotype comes from a human donor in good health. J is TRBJ1-2 and V is TRBV10-3; D is unresolved. The CDR3 DNA reads as TGTGCCATCAGTGACATAGGGTCTAACTATGGCTACACCTTC. Translation gives CAISDIGSNYGYTF.